Listed below are T cell receptor beta chains from one sample, sequenced in a study of blood T cell repertoires in COVID-19. Libraries were prepared by immunoSEQ multiplex PCR; TCRdb keeps only in-frame clonotypes and omits some of them. Of around 93,000 clones listed, about 75% are singletons. The sequenced sample consisted of peripheral blood. These receptors all stem from a woman aged 80 or older with acute or convalescent COVID-19. The CDR3 runs from the conserved cysteine through the conserved F or W. D genes are given only for firm matches. Where a row states a size, it is once, few, many or the class of an expanded clone; other rows omit it.

once,TRBV19,TRBJ1-3,-,TGTGCCAGTAGTAGACAGTCTGGAAACACCATATATTTT,CASSRQSGNTIYF
-,TRBV10-2,TRBJ2-5,TRBD1,TGCGCCAGCAGTGGGTCAGGGGGAGAGACCCAGTACTTC,CASSGSGGETQYF
few,TRBV10-3,TRBJ1-2,TRBD1,TGTGCCATCAGGATACAGGGGAACTATGGCTACACCTTC,CAIRIQGNYGYTF
-,TRBV7-9,TRBJ1-2,TRBD1,TGTGCCAGCGGACGGACAGGAATTAACTATGGCTACACCTTC,CASGRTGINYGYTF
-,TRBV5-1,TRBJ2-1,TRBD2,TGCGCCAGCAGCTTCGTAGCGGGAACGTCTGAGCAGTTCTTC,CASSFVAGTSEQFF
-,TRBV7-2,TRBJ2-1,TRBD2,TGTGCCAGCAGTCGTAGCGGGGGGGGATACAATGAGCAGTTCTTC,CASSRSGGGYNEQFF
once,TRBV10-3,TRBJ2-1,TRBD2,TGTGCCATTGGGGCTAGCGGGGATTACAATGAGCAGTTCTTC,CAIGASGDYNEQFF
-,TRBV4-3,TRBJ1-6,-,TGCGCCAGCAGCCAAGATGGGAGGGCTGGAAATTCACCCCTCCACTTT,CASSQDGRAGNSPLHF
once,TRBV7-9,TRBJ2-7,-,TGTGCCAGCAGCCAAAGGGACACCTACTACGAGCAGTACTTC,CASSQRDTYYEQYF
-,TRBV5-4,TRBJ2-7,TRBD2,TGTGCCAGCAGCTTGCCGACCTTAGCGGGAAAAGACGAGCAGTACTTC,CASSLPTLAGKDEQYF
-,TRBV5-1,TRBJ2-7,TRBD1,TGCGCCAGCAGCTTGGTAGGGACAGGGGCCGGGGGCTCCTACGAGCAGTACTTC,CASSLVGTGAGGSYEQYF
-,TRBV9,TRBJ2-3,-,TGTGCCAGCAGCGCGCCGACAGGATCGCCTACGCAGTATTTT,CASSAPTGSPTQYF
-,TRBV6-1,TRBJ1-1,-,TGTGCCAGCAGTGACACAACTGCGGGAGGGATAAACACTGAAGCTTTCTTT,CASSDTTAGGINTEAFF
-,TRBV19,TRBJ1-3,-,TGTGCCAGTAAAGCACTTACCTCTGGAAACACCATATATTTT,CASKALTSGNTIYF
-,TRBV4-2,TRBJ1-5,-,TGTGCCAGCAGCCCCAAAAGGGGGGGCTCTAGCAATCAGCCCCAGCATTTT,CASSPKRGGSSNQPQHF